These T cell receptor beta chains were read from a single sample in a study of sequential checkpoint blockade in melanoma. This table comes from immunoSEQ multiplex PCR, and its TCRdb copy is limited to in-frame clones, with some not included. The sample comprises 13,000 or so clones, about two thirds of which are singletons, and approximately 32% rests with the top ten. Sequencing used CD8+ T cells sorted from blood (inferred from file names), obtained from a patient given nivolumab and ipilimumab in sequence. The receptors originated from a human donor with melanoma. The CDR3 runs from the conserved cysteine through the conserved F or W. D genes are given only for firm matches. Expanded clones get a size class; other rows say once, few or many, or leave the size out.

abundance,d_gene,j_gene,v_gene,CDR3nt,CDR3aa
once,.,TRBJ2-1,TRBV6-5,TGTGCCAGCAGTTCAGACAGAGAGTATGACAATGAGCAGTTCTTC,CASSSDREYDNEQFF
.,.,TRBJ2-5,TRBV19,TGTGCCAGTAGTGGGCGGACTAACCAAGAGACCCAGTACTTC,CASSGRTNQETQYF
few,.,TRBJ1-1,TRBV19,TGTGCCAGTAGTATCTTACAGAAGAACACTGAAGCTTTCTTT,CASSILQKNTEAFF
.,.,TRBJ1-1,TRBV7-9,TGTGCCAGCAGCTCAGGGTTTTGGGCTTTCTTT,CASSSGFWAFF
.,TRBD2,TRBJ2-5,TRBV5-1,TGCGCCAGCAGCTTTGCGTCCCCCGAACTTCTAGCGGGAGGGCCGTTTGAAGAGACCCAGTACTTC,CASSFASPELLAGGPFEETQYF
once,TRBD1,TRBJ2-4,TRBV9,TGTGCCAGCAGCCTAGGGACAGGGAACATTCAGTACTTC,CASSLGTGNIQYF
.,.,TRBJ2-5,TRBV21-1,TGTGCCAGCAGCAAAGGAGAGGAGACCCAGTACTTC,CASSKGEETQYF
few,TRBD1,TRBJ1-6,TRBV7-6,TGTGCCAGCAGCCGTCGGGACAGGGGGGATCACAATTCACCCCTCCACTTT,CASSRRDRGDHNSPLHF
.,TRBD2,TRBJ2-1,TRBV9,TGTGCCAGCAGCCCTCCCGGGCGGGAGGACTACAATGAGCAGTTCTTC,CASSPPGREDYNEQFF
.,TRBD2,TRBJ2-1,TRBV6-6,TGTGCCAGCAGTGGGGGGACTAGCGGGACGACATCGGGGCAGTTCTTC,CASSGGTSGTTSGQFF
.,TRBD1,TRBJ1-1,TRBV6-5,TGTGCCAGCAGTCGACAGGGGACAGCCTACACTGAAGCTTTCTTT,CASSRQGTAYTEAFF
.,.,TRBJ2-7,TRBV7-6,TGTGCCAGCAGCGCCGGAGGATACGAGCAGTACTTC,CASSAGGYEQYF
medium-sized,TRBD2,TRBJ2-3,TRBV19,TGTGCCAGTAGTACAGGGACTAGCGGGTTGGGAGATACGCAGTATTTT,CASSTGTSGLGDTQYF
few,.,TRBJ2-1,TRBV7-9,TGTGCCAGCAGCCTTAACAATGAGCAGTTCTTC,CASSLNNEQFF
few,TRBD1,TRBJ1-2,TRBV7-2,TGTGCCAGCAGCCCGACTCGGACAGGGGGCGGTTATGGCTACACCTTC,CASSPTRTGGGYGYTF
few,TRBD1,TRBJ2-2,TRBV9,TGTGCCAGCAGCGAGACAGGGGGCGCGGGCACCGGGGAGCTGTTTTTT,CASSETGGAGTGELFF
.,.,TRBJ2-7,TRBV7-9,TGTGCCAGCAGCTTACGGGGGAGGAACGAGCAGTACTTC,CASSLRGRNEQYF
.,TRBD2,TRBJ2-2,TRBV11-3,TGTGCCAGCAGCTTAGATTCCGGGAGGGCCCTCGTCGGGGAGCTGTTTTTT,CASSLDSGRALVGELFF
once,.,TRBJ2-1,TRBV7-9,TGTGCCAGCAGCTTGGACGGATCTAGCGAGCAGTTCTTC,CASSLDGSSEQFF
few,.,TRBJ2-7,TRBV5-5,TGTGCCAGCAGCCCGGACAAGGGGCCCCTCGAGCAGTACTTC,CASSPDKGPLEQYF
.,TRBD2,TRBJ2-7,TRBV13,TGTGCCAGCAGCTCTACGGATAGCGGGGGGATAAACTACGAGCAGTACTTC,CASSSTDSGGINYEQYF
.,.,TRBJ2-7,TRBV10-2,TGCGCCAGCAGTAGTAGAAGCGCCGAGCAGTACTTC,CASSSRSAEQYF
.,.,TRBJ1-2,TRBV9,TGTGCCAGCAGCGCCCCGGGGGGCGGCTACACCTTC,CASSAPGGGYTF
.,.,TRBJ1-1,TRBV4-2,TGTGCCAGCAGCCGATCCGCCGCCTCTAGGGGGAACACTGAAGCTTTCTTT,CASSRSAASRGNTEAFF
.,.,TRBJ2-1,TRBV2,TGTGCCAGCAGGGAGAGCTCCTACAATGAGCAGTTCTTC,CASRESSYNEQFF
.,TRBD1,TRBJ2-2,TRBV29-1,TGCAGCGTTGAAGAGGGAAGGGGGCTAGCCGGGGAGCTGTTTTTT,CSVEEGRGLAGELFF
medium-sized,TRBD2,TRBJ2-7,TRBV9,TGTGCCAGCAGCGTAGATCCTACTAGCGGGAGGCCGTTCGGCGAGCAGTACTTC,CASSVDPTSGRPFGEQYF
.,.,TRBJ2-5,TRBV27,TGTGCCAGCAGTTCGGGGATCCGAGAGACCCAGTACTTC,CASSSGIRETQYF
.,.,TRBJ1-2,TRBV4-3,TGCGCCAGCAGCCAAGTTTCAGGGGATGGCTACACCTTC,CASSQVSGDGYTF
.,.,TRBJ1-1,TRBV4-2,TGTGCCAGCAGCCAAGCATGGTCAGTGGTAGCTTTCTTT,CASSQAWSVVAFF
.,TRBD2,TRBJ2-7,TRBV9,TGTGCCAGCAGCGTGGACGGGACTAGCAGGAACGAGCAGTACTTC,CASSVDGTSRNEQYF
.,TRBD2,TRBJ2-7,TRBV5-8,TGTGCCAGCAGCCCCAAACGCGGGGGGCGCGACGAGCAGTACTTC,CASSPKRGGRDEQYF
once,TRBD2,TRBJ2-2,TRBV13,TGTGCCAGCAGCCCCATTAGCGGGAGGGTCACCGGGGAGCTGTTTTTT,CASSPISGRVTGELFF